This is a list of T cell receptor beta chains from one sample in a study of ipilimumab plus nivolumab after autologous stem cell transplantation. The table came from immunoSEQ multiplex PCR; TCRdb's copy has only in-frame clones and leaves some out. The repertoire holds 17,000 or so clones, roughly three quarters seen once, with roughly 35% in the top ten. The input for sequencing was PBMCs, taken in a trial of ipilimumab plus nivolumab as post-transplant consolidation. These receptors were taken from a male donor with diffuse large B-cell lymphoma. Each CDR3 is given with its conserved first and last residue. A D gene is named only where the DNA matches it firmly. Clone size is not always given. Where it is, it says once, few, many or a class for expanded clones.

D	V	size	J	DNA	CDR3
NA	TRBV11-2	NA	TRBJ2-7	TGTGCCAGCAGCTTACTCCCAGGGCACGAGCAGTACTTC	CASSLLPGHEQYF
NA	TRBV7-9	NA	TRBJ2-1	TGTGCCAGCAGCTTACCCGGAGGGGCCTACAATGAGCAGTTCTTC	CASSLPGGAYNEQFF
NA	TRBV5-6	NA	TRBJ2-7	TGTGCCAGCAGCTTCGACTATTCCTACGAGCAGTACTTC	CASSFDYSYEQYF
TRBD2	TRBV10-3	NA	TRBJ2-3	TGTGCCATCAGTTCCAATCCGGGGACTAGCGGAAAAACAGATACGCAGTATTTT	CAISSNPGTSGKTDTQYF
NA	TRBV5-1	NA	TRBJ1-2	TGCGCCAGCAGCCCCGGTCAGGGTCTAACTAACTATGGCTACACCTTC	CASSPGQGLTNYGYTF
NA	TRBV5-1	NA	TRBJ2-7	TGCGCCAGCAGCTTGGGAATCGGGAGAATGGGAGCCGAGCAGTACTTC	CASSLGIGRMGAEQYF
TRBD2	TRBV9	NA	TRBJ2-1	TGTGCCAGCAGCGGGGGAGCGGGGGGCCACAATGAGCAGTTCTTC	CASSGGAGGHNEQFF
TRBD2	TRBV30	NA	TRBJ2-7	TGTGCCTGGAGCGCACCCCCCCGACTAGCGGTCACCTACGAGCAGTACTTC	CAWSAPPRLAVTYEQYF
NA	TRBV27	NA	TRBJ1-3	TGTGCCAGCAGTCCCCAATACTCTGGAAACACCATATATTTT	CASSPQYSGNTIYF
NA	TRBV29-1	few	TRBJ2-7	TGCAGCGTTGAAGGTCCCTTTTACGAGCAGTACTTC	CSVEGPFYEQYF
NA	TRBV6-1	NA	TRBJ2-5	TGTGCCAGCAGTGAAGTCCTCCAAGAGACCCAGTACTTC	CASSEVLQETQYF
TRBD1	TRBV5-1	NA	TRBJ1-1	TGCGCCAGCAGCTTGGCGGGACAGGGAGGAACTGAAGCTTTCTTT	CASSLAGQGGTEAFF
NA	TRBV28	once	TRBJ1-2	TGTGCCAGCAGTTTTTTCGGACGGTTTAACTATGGCTACACCTTC	CASSFFGRFNYGYTF
NA	TRBV18	NA	TRBJ2-7	TGTGCCAGCTCGCCAAATTCCAGGGGCGACGAGCAGTACTTC	CASSPNSRGDEQYF
TRBD2	TRBV11-2	NA	TRBJ2-7	TGTGCCAGCAGCTTAGGACTAGCAGCCTACGAGCAGTACTTC	CASSLGLAAYEQYF
TRBD1	TRBV10-2	NA	TRBJ1-2	TGCGCCAGCAGTCCCGGTGAGGGGGCAGGAGGCTACACCTTC	CASSPGEGAGGYTF
NA	TRBV6-1	NA	TRBJ1-2	TGTGCCAGCAGTGGACCCAGGAGGGGGGCGCGTTGCCTTAACTATGGCTACACCTTC	CASSGPRRGARCLNYGYTF
NA	TRBV7-2	NA	TRBJ2-1	TGTGCCAGCAGCTTAGCGCCCGGGGGGCTATACAATGAGCAGTTCTTC	CASSLAPGGLYNEQFF
NA	TRBV7-3	NA	TRBJ1-6	TGTGCCAGCAGCTTAGTGGAGGGGAGGTCACCCCTCCACTTT	CASSLVEGRSPLHF
NA	TRBV7-2	NA	TRBJ1-5	TGTGCCAGCAGCTTAGTGGGAGGGGGCCAGCATTTT	CASSLVGGGQHF
TRBD2	TRBV11-2	NA	TRBJ2-5	TGTGCCAGCAGCAAGGGGGCCAGACTAGCGGGGCCCCAAGAGACCCAGTACTTC	CASSKGARLAGPQETQYF
NA	TRBV28	few	TRBJ2-7	TGTGCCAGCAGTTTTAGGGGAGTCTACGAGCAGTACTTC	CASSFRGVYEQYF
NA	TRBV18	NA	TRBJ1-1	TGTGCCACCAGTCGGACAAAGAACACTGAAGCTTTCTTT	CATSRTKNTEAFF
NA	TRBV5-1	NA	TRBJ2-3	TGCGCCAGCAGCTTCGGGGCGGGACTCACAGATACGCAGTATTTT	CASSFGAGLTDTQYF
NA	TRBV19	NA	TRBJ2-3	TGTGCCAGTAGTCCCCGACTTGCGTCAACCACAGATACGCAGTATTTT	CASSPRLASTTDTQYF